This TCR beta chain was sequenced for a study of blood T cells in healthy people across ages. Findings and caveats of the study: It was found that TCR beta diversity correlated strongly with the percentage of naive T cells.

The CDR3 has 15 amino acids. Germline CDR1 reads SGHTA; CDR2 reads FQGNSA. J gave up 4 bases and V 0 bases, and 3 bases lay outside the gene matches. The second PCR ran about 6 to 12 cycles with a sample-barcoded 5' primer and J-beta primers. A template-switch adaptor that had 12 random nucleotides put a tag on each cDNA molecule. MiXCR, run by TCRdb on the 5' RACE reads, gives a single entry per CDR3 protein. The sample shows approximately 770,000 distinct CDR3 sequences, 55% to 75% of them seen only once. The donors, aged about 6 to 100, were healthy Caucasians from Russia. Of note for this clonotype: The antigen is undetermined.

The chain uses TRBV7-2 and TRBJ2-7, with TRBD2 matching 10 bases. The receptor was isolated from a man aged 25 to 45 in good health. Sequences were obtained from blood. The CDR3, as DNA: TGTGCCAGCAGCTTAGCGCGAGCGGGAGGGTACGAGCAGTACTTC. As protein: CASSLARAGGYEQYF.